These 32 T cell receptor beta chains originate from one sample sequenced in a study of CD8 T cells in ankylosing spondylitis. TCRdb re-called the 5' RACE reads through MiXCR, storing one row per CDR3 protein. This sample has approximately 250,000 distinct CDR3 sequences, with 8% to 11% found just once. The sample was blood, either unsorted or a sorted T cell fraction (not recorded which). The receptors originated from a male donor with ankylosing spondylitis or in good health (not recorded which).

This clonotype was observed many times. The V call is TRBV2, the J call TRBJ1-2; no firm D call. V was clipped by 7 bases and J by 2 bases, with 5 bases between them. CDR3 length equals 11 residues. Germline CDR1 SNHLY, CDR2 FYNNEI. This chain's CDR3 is CASKRNYGYTF. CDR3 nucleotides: TGTGCCAGCAAGAGGAACTATGGCTACACCTTC.

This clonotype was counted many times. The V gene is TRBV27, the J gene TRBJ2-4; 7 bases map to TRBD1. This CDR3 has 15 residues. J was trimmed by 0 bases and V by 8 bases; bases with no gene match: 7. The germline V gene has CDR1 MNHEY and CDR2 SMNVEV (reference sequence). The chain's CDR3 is CASGTGAIAKNIQYF. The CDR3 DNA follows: TGTGCCAGCGGTACAGGGGCGATAGCCAAAAACATTCAGTACTTC.

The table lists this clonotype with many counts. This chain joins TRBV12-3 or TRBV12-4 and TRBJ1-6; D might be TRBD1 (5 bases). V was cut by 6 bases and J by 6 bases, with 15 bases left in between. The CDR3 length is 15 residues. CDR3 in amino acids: CASRQAGATNSPLHF. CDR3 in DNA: TGTGCCAGCAGACAAGCCGGGGCTACTAATTCACCCCTCCACTTT.

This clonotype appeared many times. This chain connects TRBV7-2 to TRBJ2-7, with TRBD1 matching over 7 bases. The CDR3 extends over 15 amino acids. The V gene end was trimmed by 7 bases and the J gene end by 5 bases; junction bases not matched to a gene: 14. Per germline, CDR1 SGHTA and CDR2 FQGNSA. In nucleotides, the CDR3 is TGTGCCAGCACCGAGGGACAGAGAAAAGTAAACGAGCAGTACTTC. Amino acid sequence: CASTEGQRKVNEQYF.

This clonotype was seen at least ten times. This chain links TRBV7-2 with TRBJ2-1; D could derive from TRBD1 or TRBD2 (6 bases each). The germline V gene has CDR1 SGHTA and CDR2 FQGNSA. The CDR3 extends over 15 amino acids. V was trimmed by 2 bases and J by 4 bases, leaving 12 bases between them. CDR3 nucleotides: TGTGCCAGCAGCTTACGAAGGGGGAGGTACAATGAGCAGTTCTTC. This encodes CASSLRRGRYNEQFF.

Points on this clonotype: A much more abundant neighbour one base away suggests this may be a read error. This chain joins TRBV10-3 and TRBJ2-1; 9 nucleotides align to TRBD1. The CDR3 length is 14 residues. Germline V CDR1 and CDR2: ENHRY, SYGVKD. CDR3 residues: CVISGTGLGDEQFF. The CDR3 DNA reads TGTGTCATCAGCGGGACAGGGCTTGGAGATGAGCAGTTCTTC.

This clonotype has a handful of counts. DNA of the CDR3: TGTGCCAGCAGCGGACCCCAAGGCAGGGGTTACGAGCAGTACTTC. Translating it yields CASSGPQGRGYEQYF. The chain recombines TRBV7-6 with TRBJ2-7, with a tentative D call TRBD1 (6 bases). V was trimmed by 5 bases and J by 4 bases, leaving 18 bases between them. CDR1 SGHVS and CDR2 FNYEAQ come from the germline V gene. The CDR3 contains 15 residues.

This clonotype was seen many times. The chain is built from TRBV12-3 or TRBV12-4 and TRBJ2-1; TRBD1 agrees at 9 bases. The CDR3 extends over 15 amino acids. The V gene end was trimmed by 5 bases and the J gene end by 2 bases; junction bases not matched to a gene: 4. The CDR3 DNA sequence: TGTGCCAGCAGTCTCACAGGGGGCACCTACAATGAGCAGTTCTTC. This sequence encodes CASSLTGGTYNEQFF.

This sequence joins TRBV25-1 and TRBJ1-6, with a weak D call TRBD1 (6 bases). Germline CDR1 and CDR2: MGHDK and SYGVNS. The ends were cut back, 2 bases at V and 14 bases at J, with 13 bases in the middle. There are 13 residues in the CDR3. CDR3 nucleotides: TGTGCCAGCAGTGAACCGGGGGCCCCATCCCTCCACTTT. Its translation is CASSEPGAPSLHF.

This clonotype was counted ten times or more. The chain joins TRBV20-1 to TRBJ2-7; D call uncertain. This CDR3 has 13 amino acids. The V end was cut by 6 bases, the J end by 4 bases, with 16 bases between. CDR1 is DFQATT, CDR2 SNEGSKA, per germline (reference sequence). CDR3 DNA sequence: TGCAGTGCCCGGACCGTCGATCGGTACGAGCAGTACTTC. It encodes CSARTVDRYEQYF.

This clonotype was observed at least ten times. The CDR3 DNA is TGTGCCAGCAGTTTAGCAGCCCCAGGATCCTACGAGCAGTACTTC. This sequence encodes CASSLAAPGSYEQYF. The rearrangement uses TRBV28 and TRBJ2-7; no clear D. The V gene's germline CDR1 is MDHEN and CDR2 SYDVKM. This CDR3 has 15 amino acids. V shed 2 bases and J shed 1 base, with 12 bases lying between them.

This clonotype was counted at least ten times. CDR3 DNA sequence: TGTGCCAGCAGCCACCAGCCCCCCTACGAGCAGTACTTC. Its protein is CASSHQPPYEQYF. The V call is TRBV14, the J call TRBJ2-7; no reliable D call. V lost 3 bases and J 2 bases, leaving 8 bases between the germline ends. The CDR3 is 13 amino acids. Looked up from germline, CDR1 is SGHDN and CDR2 is FVKESK.

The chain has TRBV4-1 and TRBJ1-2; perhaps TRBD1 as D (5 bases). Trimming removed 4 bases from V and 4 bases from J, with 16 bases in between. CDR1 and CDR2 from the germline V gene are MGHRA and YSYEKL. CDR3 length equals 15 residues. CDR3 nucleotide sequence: TGCGCCAGCAGCCCAGCCGAGGGGACCTCCTATGGCTACACCTTC. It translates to CASSPAEGTSYGYTF.

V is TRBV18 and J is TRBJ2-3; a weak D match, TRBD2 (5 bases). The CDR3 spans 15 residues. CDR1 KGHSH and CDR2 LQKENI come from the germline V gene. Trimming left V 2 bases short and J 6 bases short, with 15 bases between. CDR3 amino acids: CASSPEGLDSDTQYF. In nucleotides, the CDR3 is TGTGCCAGCTCACCAGAGGGCCTAGATTCGGATACGCAGTATTTT.

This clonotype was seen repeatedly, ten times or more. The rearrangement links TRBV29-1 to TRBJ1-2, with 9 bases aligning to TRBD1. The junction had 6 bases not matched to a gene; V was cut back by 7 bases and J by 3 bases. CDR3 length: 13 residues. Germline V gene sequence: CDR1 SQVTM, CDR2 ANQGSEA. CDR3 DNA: TGCAGCGATACAGGGGGCGTCGACTATGGCTACACCTTC. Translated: CSDTGGVDYGYTF. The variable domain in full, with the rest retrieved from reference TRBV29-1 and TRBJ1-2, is SAVISQKPSRDICQRGTSLTIQCQVDSQVTMMFWYRQQPGQSLTLIATANQGSEATYESGFVIDKFPISRPNLTFSTLTVSNMSPEDSSIYLCSDTGGVDYGYTFGSGTRLTVV.

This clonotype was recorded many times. The CDR3 spells CASSEQAHGNQPQHF. CDR3 bases: TGTGCCAGCAGTGAACAAGCCCATGGCAATCAGCCCCAGCATTTT. The chain uses TRBV6-1 and TRBJ1-5; no clear D gene. Deletions cut 2 bases from V and 2 bases from J, with 10 bases between. CDR1 is MNHNS, CDR2 SASEGT, per germline. This CDR3 comprises 15 residues.

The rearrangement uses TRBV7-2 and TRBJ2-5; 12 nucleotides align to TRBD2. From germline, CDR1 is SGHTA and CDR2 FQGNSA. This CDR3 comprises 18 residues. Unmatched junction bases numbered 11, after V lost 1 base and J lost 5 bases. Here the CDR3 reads CASSLGLAGGPNRETQYF. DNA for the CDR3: TGTGCCAGCAGCTTAGGGCTAGCGGGGGGGCCTAATCGGGAGACCCAGTACTTC.

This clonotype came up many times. The CDR3 loop reads CSARANTEAFF. The CDR3 DNA follows: TGCAGTGCTAGAGCCAACACTGAAGCTTTCTTT. The chain carries TRBV20-1 and TRBJ1-1; D is unclear. Trimming took 1 base from V and 2 from J, leaving 2 bases between them. CDR1 DFQATT and CDR2 SNEGSKA come from the germline V gene (reference sequence). CDR3 length: 11 amino acids.

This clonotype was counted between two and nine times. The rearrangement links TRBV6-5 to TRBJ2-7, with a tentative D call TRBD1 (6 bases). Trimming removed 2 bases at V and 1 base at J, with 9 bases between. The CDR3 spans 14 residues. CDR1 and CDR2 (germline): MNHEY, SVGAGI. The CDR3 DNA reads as TGTGCCAGCAGTTACGACAGGCGGTCCTACGAGCAGTACTTC. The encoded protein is CASSYDRRSYEQYF.

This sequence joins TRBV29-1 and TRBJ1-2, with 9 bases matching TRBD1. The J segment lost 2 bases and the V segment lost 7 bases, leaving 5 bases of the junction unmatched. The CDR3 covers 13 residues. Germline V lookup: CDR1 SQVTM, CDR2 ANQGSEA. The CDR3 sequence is CSDQTGGNYGYTF. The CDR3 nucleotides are TGCAGCGACCAGACAGGGGGAAACTATGGCTACACCTTC.

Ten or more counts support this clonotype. In DNA form, the CDR3 reads TGTGCCAGTAGTATATTCGGGGAGACCCAGTACTTC. The encoded protein is CASSIFGETQYF. V and J are TRBV19 and TRBJ2-5; D unresolved. V was shortened by 2 bases and J by 5 bases, with 6 bases between the two germline ends. Looked up from germline, CDR1 is LNHDA and CDR2 is SQIVND (reference sequence). CDR3 length: 12 amino acids.

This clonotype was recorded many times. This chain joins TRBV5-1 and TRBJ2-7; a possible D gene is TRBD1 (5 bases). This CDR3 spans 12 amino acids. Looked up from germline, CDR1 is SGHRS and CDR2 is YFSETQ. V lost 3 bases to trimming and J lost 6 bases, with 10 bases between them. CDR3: CASSSQGAEQYF. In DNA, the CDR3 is TGCGCCAGCAGCTCGCAGGGTGCCGAGCAGTACTTC.

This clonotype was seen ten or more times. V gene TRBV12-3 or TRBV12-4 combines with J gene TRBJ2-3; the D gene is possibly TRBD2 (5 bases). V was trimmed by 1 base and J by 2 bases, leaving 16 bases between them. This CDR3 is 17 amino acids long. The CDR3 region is CASSLGKRTGNTDTQYF. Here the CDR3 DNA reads TGTGCCAGCAGTTTAGGGAAGAGGACTGGGAACACAGATACGCAGTATTTT.

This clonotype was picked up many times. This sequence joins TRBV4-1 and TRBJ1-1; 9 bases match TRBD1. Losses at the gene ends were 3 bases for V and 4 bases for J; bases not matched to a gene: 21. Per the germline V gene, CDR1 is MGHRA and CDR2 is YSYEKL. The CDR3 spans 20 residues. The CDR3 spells CASSHPRGQGKGGSGTEAFF. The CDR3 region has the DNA TGCGCCAGCAGCCACCCCCGGGGACAGGGCAAAGGTGGATCGGGCACTGAAGCTTTCTTT.

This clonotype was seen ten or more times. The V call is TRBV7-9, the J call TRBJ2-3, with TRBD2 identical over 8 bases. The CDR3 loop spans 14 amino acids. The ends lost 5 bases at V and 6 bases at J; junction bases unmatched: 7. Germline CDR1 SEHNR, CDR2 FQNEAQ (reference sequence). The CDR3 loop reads CASSPGGYMDTQYF. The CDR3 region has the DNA TGTGCCAGCAGCCCGGGGGGGTATATGGATACGCAGTATTTT.

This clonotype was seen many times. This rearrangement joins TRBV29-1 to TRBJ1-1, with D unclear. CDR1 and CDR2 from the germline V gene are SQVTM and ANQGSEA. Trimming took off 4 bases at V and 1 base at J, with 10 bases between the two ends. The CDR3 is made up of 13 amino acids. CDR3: CSVGRVENTEAFF. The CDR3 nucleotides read TGCAGCGTTGGGCGGGTAGAGAACACTGAAGCTTTCTTT.

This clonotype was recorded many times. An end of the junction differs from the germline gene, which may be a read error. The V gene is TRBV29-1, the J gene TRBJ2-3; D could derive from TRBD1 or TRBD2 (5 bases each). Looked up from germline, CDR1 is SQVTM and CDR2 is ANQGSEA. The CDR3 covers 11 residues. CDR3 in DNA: TGCAGCGTCTACACAGCCCCATGGGGGAGTTTT. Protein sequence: CSVYTAPWGSF.

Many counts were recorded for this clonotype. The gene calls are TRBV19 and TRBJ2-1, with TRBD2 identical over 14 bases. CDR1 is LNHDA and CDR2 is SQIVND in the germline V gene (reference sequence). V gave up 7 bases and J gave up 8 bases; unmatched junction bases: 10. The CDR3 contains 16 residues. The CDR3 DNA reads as TGTGCCAGTAAAGGGACTAGCGGGGGCCGGAGGGATGAGCAGTTCTTC. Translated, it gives CASKGTSGGRRDEQFF.

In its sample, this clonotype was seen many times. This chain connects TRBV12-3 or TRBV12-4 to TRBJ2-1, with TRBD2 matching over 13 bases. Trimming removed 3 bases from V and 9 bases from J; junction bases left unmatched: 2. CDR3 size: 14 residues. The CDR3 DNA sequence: TGTGCCAGCAGTTTCCGACTAGCGGGGGGTGAGCAGTTCTTC. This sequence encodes CASSFRLAGGEQFF.

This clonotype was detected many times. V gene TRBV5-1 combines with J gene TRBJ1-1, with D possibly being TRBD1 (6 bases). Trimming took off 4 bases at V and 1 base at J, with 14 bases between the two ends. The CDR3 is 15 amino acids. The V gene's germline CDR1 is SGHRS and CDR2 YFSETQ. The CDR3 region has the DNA TGCGCCAGCAGCCTGGTACAGGGCCCGAACACTGAAGCTTTCTTT. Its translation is CASSLVQGPNTEAFF.

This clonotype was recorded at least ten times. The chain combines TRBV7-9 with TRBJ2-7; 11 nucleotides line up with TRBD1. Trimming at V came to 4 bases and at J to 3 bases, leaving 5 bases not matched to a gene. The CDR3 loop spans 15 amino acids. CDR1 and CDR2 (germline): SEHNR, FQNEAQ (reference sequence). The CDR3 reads CASSYPDRGLYEQYF. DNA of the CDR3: TGTGCCAGCAGCTACCCGGACAGGGGGCTCTACGAGCAGTACTTC.

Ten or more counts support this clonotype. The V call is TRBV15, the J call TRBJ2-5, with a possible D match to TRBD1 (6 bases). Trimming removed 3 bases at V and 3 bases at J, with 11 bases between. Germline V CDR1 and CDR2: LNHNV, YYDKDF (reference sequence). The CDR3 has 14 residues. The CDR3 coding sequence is TGTGCCACCAGCAGCACGGGACACAAAGAGACCCAGTACTTC. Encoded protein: CATSSTGHKETQYF.